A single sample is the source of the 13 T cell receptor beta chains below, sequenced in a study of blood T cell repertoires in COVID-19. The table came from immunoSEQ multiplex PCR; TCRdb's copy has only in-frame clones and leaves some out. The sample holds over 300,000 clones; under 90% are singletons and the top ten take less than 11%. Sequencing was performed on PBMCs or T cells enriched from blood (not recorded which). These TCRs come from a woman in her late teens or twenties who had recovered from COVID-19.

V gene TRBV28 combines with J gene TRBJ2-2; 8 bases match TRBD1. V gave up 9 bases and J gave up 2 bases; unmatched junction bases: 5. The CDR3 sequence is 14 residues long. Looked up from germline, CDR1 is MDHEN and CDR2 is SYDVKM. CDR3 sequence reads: CASWTGINTGELFF. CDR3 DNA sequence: TGTGCCAGTTGGACAGGGATAAACACCGGGGAGCTGTTTTTT.

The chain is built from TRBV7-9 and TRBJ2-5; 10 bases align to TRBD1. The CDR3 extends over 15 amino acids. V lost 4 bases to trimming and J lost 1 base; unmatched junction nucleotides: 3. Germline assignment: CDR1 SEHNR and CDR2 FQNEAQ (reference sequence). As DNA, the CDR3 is TGTGCCAGCAGCTCGTGGACAGGGGGCCAAGAGACCCAGTACTTC. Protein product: CASSSWTGGQETQYF. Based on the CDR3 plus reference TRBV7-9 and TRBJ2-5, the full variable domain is DTGVSQNPRHKITKRGQNVTFRCDPISEHNRLYWYRQTLGQGPEFLTYFQNEAQLEKSRLLSDRFSAERPKGSFSTLEIQRTEQGDSAMYLCASSSWTGGQETQYFGPGTRLLVL.

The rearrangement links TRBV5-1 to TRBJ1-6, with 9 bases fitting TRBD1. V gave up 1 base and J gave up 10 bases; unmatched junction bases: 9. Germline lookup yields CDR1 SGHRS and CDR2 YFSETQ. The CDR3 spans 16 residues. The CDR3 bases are TGCGCCAGCAGCTTGTCGTGGGACAGGGTTGGATCACCCCTCCACTTT. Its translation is CASSLSWDRVGSPLHF.

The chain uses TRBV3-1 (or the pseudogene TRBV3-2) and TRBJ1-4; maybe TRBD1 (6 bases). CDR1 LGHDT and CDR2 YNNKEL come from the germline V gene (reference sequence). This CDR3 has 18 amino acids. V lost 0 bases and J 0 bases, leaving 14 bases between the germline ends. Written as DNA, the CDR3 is TGTGCCAGCAGCCAAGATCCTGGGGGGGCCCCAACTAATGAAAAACTGTTTTTT. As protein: CASSQDPGGAPTNEKLFF.

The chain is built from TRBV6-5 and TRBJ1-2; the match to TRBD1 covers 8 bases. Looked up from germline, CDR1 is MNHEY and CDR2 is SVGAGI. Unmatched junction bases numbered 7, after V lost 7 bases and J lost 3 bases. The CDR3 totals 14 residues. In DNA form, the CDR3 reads TGTGCCAGCACTACCTTGGGACAGGACTATGGCTACACCTTC. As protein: CASTTLGQDYGYTF.

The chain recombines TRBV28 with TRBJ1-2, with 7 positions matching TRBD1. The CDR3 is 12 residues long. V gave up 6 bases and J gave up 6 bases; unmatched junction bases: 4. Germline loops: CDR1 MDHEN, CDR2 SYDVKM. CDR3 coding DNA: TGTGCCAGCAGCGGGACAGACGATGGCTACACCTTC. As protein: CASSGTDDGYTF.

As DNA, the CDR3 is TGTGCCAGCAGCTTACAGGGCCCTAACACTGAAGCTTTCTTT. This codes for CASSLQGPNTEAFF. The J gene is TRBJ1-1, the V gene TRBV7-9; tentative D call: TRBD1 (5 bases). The CDR3 has 14 residues. Per the germline V gene, CDR1 is SEHNR and CDR2 is FQNEAQ (reference sequence). Trimming pared 2 bases from V and 2 bases from J, leaving 9 bases between.

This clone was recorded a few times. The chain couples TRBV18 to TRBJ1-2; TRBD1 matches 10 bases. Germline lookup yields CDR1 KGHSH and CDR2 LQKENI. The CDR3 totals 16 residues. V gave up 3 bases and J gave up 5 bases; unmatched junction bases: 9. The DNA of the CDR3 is TGTGCCAGCTCACCTGATGGGGGACAGGGGTTGTATGGCTACACCTTC. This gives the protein CASSPDGGQGLYGYTF.

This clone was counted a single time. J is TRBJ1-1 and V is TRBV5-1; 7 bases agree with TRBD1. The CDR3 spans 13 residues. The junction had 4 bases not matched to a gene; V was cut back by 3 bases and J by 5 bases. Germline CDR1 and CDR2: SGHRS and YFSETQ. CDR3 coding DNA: TGCGCCAGCAGCTCATTGGACAGGACTGAAGCTTTCTTT. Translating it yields CASSSLDRTEAFF.

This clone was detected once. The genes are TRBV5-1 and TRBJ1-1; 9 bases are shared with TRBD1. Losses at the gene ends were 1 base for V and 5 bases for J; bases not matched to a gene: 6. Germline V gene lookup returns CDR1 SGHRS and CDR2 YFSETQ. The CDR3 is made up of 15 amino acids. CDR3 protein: CASSLPGQGVTEAFF. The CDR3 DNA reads TGCGCCAGCAGCTTGCCGGGACAGGGAGTGACTGAAGCTTTCTTT.

The CDR3 nucleotides read TGTGCCACCAGCCAGGGGGATCAGCCCCAGCATTTT. This encodes CATSQGDQPQHF. This chain uses TRBV15 with TRBJ1-5; TRBD1 matches at 7 bases. The CDR3 sequence is 12 residues long. J was trimmed by 5 bases and V by 5 bases; bases with no gene match: 0. Per germline, CDR1 LNHNV and CDR2 YYDKDF (reference sequence). Together with reference TRBV15 and TRBJ1-5, the CDR3 gives the full variable domain: DAMVIQNPRYQVTQFGKPVTLSCSQTLNHNVMYWYQQKSSQAPKLLFHYYDKDFNNEADTPDNFQSRRPNTSFCFLDIRSPGLGDTAMYLCATSQGDQPQHFGDGTRLSIL.

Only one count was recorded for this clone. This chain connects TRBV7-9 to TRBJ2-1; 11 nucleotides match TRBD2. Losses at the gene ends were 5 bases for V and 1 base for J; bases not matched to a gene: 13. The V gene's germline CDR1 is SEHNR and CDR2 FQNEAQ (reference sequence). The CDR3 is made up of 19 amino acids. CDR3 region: CASSLERGIAGGSYNEQFF. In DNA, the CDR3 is TGTGCCAGCAGCCTAGAAAGGGGAATAGCGGGAGGGTCCTACAATGAGCAGTTCTTC.

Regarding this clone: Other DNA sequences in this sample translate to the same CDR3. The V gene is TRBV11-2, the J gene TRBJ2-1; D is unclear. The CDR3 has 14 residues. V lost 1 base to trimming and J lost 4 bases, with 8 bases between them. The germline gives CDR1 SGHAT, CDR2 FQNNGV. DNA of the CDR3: TGTGCCAGCAGCTTAGCCTCTCCTTACAATGAGCAGTTCTTC. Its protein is CASSLASPYNEQFF.